A selection of T cell receptor beta chains follows, all from one sample in a study of blood T cell repertoires in COVID-19. Using immunoSEQ multiplex PCR, the repertoire was profiled, and TCRdb retains in-frame clones only, with some absent. Among about 170,000 clones, roughly 88% were seen once, and the ten largest hold approximately 4.6%. Sequencing was done on a sample of peripheral blood. The origin of the receptors is a man aged 18 to 29 with COVID-19, enrolled during active disease. Both conserved end residues are part of each CDR3. D genes are given only for firm matches. Clone size is stated in some rows and not others, as once, few, many or a class when expanded.

CDR3 protein,CDR3 DNA,J gene,clone size,D gene,V gene
CSFLGLAGNQETQYF,TGCAGCTTCCTTGGACTAGCGGGCAACCAAGAGACCCAGTACTTC,TRBJ2-5,-,TRBD2,TRBV29-1
CASSVTSGSYEQYF,TGTGCCAGCAGCGTAACTAGCGGATCCTACGAGCAGTACTTC,TRBJ2-7,-,TRBD2,TRBV9
CAMGGGDEQYF,TGTGCCATGGGGGGGGGTGACGAGCAGTACTTC,TRBJ2-7,-,TRBD2,TRBV12-3/TRBV12-4
CASSEDRGTGDTEAFF,TGTGCCAGCAGTGAGGACAGGGGGACCGGGGACACTGAAGCTTTCTTT,TRBJ1-1,-,TRBD1,TRBV2
CASSHGLGVRYEQYF,TGCGCCAGCAGCCATGGACTAGGGGTCCGGTACGAGCAGTACTTC,TRBJ2-7,-,TRBD2,TRBV4-1
CASSLFGSGNTDTQYF,TGTGCCAGCAGTTTGTTTGGTAGCGGGAACACAGATACGCAGTATTTT,TRBJ2-3,-,TRBD2,TRBV28
CASSLSSGTIEQFF,TGTGCCAGCAGTTTATCGAGCGGGACAATAGAGCAGTTCTTC,TRBJ2-1,-,-,TRBV27
CASSAGEWTEAFF,TGTGCCAGCAGCGCGGGCGAGTGGACTGAAGCTTTCTTT,TRBJ1-1,once,-,TRBV11-3
CASSPGRAETQYF,TGTGCCAGCTCACCGGGCAGGGCAGAGACCCAGTACTTC,TRBJ2-5,-,-,TRBV18
CASSAPGTANYGYTF,TGTGCCAGTAGTGCACCCGGGACAGCTAACTATGGCTACACCTTC,TRBJ1-2,-,TRBD1,TRBV19
CAIGVQGSSYNEQFF,TGTGCCATCGGAGTCCAGGGTAGCTCCTACAATGAGCAGTTCTTC,TRBJ2-1,-,-,TRBV10-3
CARPRTGVHEQYF,TGTGCCAGACCGAGGACAGGGGTCCACGAGCAGTACTTC,TRBJ2-7,-,TRBD1,TRBV19
CASSHPKVGLDYNEQFF,TGTGCCAGCAGCCACCCCAAGGTGGGACTAGACTACAATGAGCAGTTCTTC,TRBJ2-1,-,TRBD2,TRBV4-2
CASSPGDSVNTEAFF,TGTGCCAGCTCACCGGGGGACAGCGTCAACACTGAAGCTTTCTTT,TRBJ1-1,-,TRBD1,TRBV18
CASTPGNTEAFF,TGTGCCAGCACCCCCGGGAACACTGAAGCTTTCTTT,TRBJ1-1,-,-,TRBV12-3/TRBV12-4
CASSTGLAYNEQFF,TGTGCCAGCAGCACGGGACTAGCCTACAATGAGCAGTTCTTC,TRBJ2-1,-,TRBD2,TRBV5-4
CASSSSSPGELFF,TGTGCCAGCAGCTCCTCAAGCCCCGGGGAGCTGTTTTTT,TRBJ2-2,-,-,TRBV7-2
CASSSQGGEQFF,TGTGCCAGCAGCTCACAGGGTGGTGAGCAGTTCTTC,TRBJ2-1,-,-,TRBV5-4
CAISGGVYSNQPQHF,TGTGCCATCAGTGGCGGGGTTTATAGCAATCAGCCCCAGCATTTT,TRBJ1-5,once,-,TRBV10-3
CASSQERVAKNIQYF,TGTGCCAGCAGCCAAGAAAGAGTAGCCAAAAACATTCAGTACTTC,TRBJ2-4,-,-,TRBV3-1/TRBV3-2
CASSHDRGHTEKLFF,TGTGCCAGCAGCCACGACAGGGGGCACACGGAAAAACTGTTTTTT,TRBJ1-4,-,TRBD1,TRBV7-2
CASSRRQGGSYGYTF,TGTGCCAGCAGCCGACGACAGGGGGGGAGCTATGGCTACACCTTC,TRBJ1-2,-,TRBD1,TRBV6-5
CASIGTGKNGEAFF,TGTGCCAGTATCGGGACAGGTAAGAACGGTGAAGCTTTCTTT,TRBJ1-1,-,TRBD1,TRBV19
CASSQDLIGGATPDTGELFF,TGCGCCAGCAGCCAAGATCTTATCGGGGGAGCTACCCCCGACACCGGGGAGCTGTTTTTT,TRBJ2-2,-,-,TRBV4-3
CATSDLGRDTDTQYF,TGTGCCACCAGTGATTTGGGGCGGGACACAGATACGCAGTATTTT,TRBJ2-3,-,-,TRBV24-1
CASSQFGQGARTFF,-,TRBJ1-1,-,-,TRBV3-1/TRBV3-2
CARSRPVRGKPEAFF,TGCGCCCGCAGCCGACCAGTCAGGGGTAAACCTGAAGCTTTCTTT,TRBJ1-1,-,-,TRBV4-1
CASSLSGQGRGEKLFF,TGTGCCAGCAGCTTATCCGGACAGGGGCGAGGGGAAAAACTGTTTTTT,TRBJ1-4,once,TRBD1,TRBV7-2
CASSFATGGNYEQYF,TGTGCCAGCAGCTTTGCGACAGGGGGAAACTACGAGCAGTACTTC,TRBJ2-7,-,TRBD1,TRBV11-3
CASSISGTGAAPLGAKNIQYF,TGTGCCAGTAGTATAAGCGGGACAGGGGCAGCGCCCCTCGGGGCCAAAAACATTCAGTACTTC,TRBJ2-4,-,TRBD1,TRBV19
CASSPYYGYTF,TGTGCCAGCAGCCCCTACTATGGCTACACCTTC,TRBJ1-2,-,-,TRBV6-6
CASSEQNYGYTF,TGCGCCAGCAGTGAGCAGAACTATGGCTACACCTTC,TRBJ1-2,-,-,TRBV10-2
CASSVDLLSGNTIYF,TGTGCCAGCAGCGTAGATCTACTCTCTGGAAACACCATATATTTT,TRBJ1-3,-,-,TRBV9